These 19 T cell receptor beta chains share one sample of origin, sequenced in a study of T cells after yellow fever vaccination. One entry per CDR3 protein results from TCRdb running MiXCR on the 5' RACE reads. The sample contains hundreds of thousands of distinct CDR3 sequences, approximately 16% of which appear only once. Here the sequenced sample was PBMCs, taken 5 days after the first yellow fever vaccination. The source is a man aged 18 to 30 who received the YFV17D yellow fever vaccine.

J is TRBJ2-1 and V is TRBV5-1; 8 bases match TRBD2. V was clipped by 2 bases and J by 5 bases; unmatched bases: 6. Per the germline V gene, CDR1 is SGHRS and CDR2 is YFSETQ. The CDR3 consists of 15 residues. In DNA form, the CDR3 reads TGCGCCAGCAGCTTCCGGGGGGGCCCCAACAATGAGCAGTTCTTC. Translation: CASSFRGGPNNEQFF.

This clonotype was detected only a few times. The chain employs TRBV20-1 and TRBJ2-3; a weak D match, TRBD1 (6 bases). Trimming left V 1 base short and J 6 bases short, with 17 bases between. CDR3 length: 15 residues. Germline V CDR1 and CDR2: DFQATT, SNEGSKA (reference sequence). The CDR3 reads CSARGAPHRDDTQYF. The CDR3 bases are TGCAGTGCTAGAGGGGCTCCACACAGGGACGATACGCAGTATTTT.

This clonotype appeared many times. The rearrangement links TRBV7-6 to TRBJ2-7; 10 bases agree with TRBD1. CDR3 length: 13 residues. Per the germline V gene, CDR1 is SGHVS and CDR2 is FNYEAQ. V lost 6 bases, J lost 5 bases, and 4 bases stayed unmatched. The DNA of the CDR3 is TGTGCCAGCAGGGGGACAGGGGTTGACGAGCAGTACTTC. Translated: CASRGTGVDEQYF. The variable domain in full, completed from reference TRBV7-6 and TRBJ2-7, reads GAGVSQSPRYKVTKRGQDVALRCDPISGHVSLYWYRQALGQGPEFLTYFNYEAQQDKSGLPNDRFSAERPEGSISTLTIQRTEQRDSAMYRCASRGTGVDEQYFGPGTRLTVT.

This clonotype was seen ten or more times. The chain recombines TRBV27 with TRBJ1-1; TRBD1 is a possible D gene (6 bases). The germline gives CDR1 MNHEY, CDR2 SMNVEV (reference sequence). This CDR3 comprises 15 residues. Deletions cut 2 bases from V and 0 bases from J, with 10 bases between. The CDR3 spells CASSLTGQLNTEAFF. The CDR3 DNA is TGTGCCAGCAGTTTAACCGGACAGCTGAACACTGAAGCTTTCTTT.

This clonotype was counted at least ten times. The chain has TRBV7-3 and TRBJ2-3; a weak D match, TRBD1 (5 bases). This CDR3 has 16 amino acids. Germline V gives CDR1 SGHTA, CDR2 FQGTGA. With 5 bases removed from V and 2 bases from J, the gap between germline ends came to 17 bases. The CDR3 here is CASSLRSRANTDTQYF. The CDR3 DNA follows: TGTGCCAGCAGCCTTAGGTCCAGGGCGAACACAGATACGCAGTATTTT.

This clonotype came up a few times. V is TRBV12-3 or TRBV12-4 and J is TRBJ1-1; D is perhaps TRBD1 (6 bases). This CDR3 spans 15 amino acids. Trimming pared 6 bases from V and 5 bases from J, leaving 19 bases between. CDR3 residues: CASSFPPGVGTEAFF. The CDR3 bases are TGTGCCAGCAGCTTCCCCCCAGGGGTAGGGACTGAAGCTTTCTTT.

The chain couples TRBV29-1 to TRBJ2-1; 10 nucleotides match TRBD1. V gave up 3 bases and J gave up 8 bases; unmatched junction bases: 13. This CDR3 has 16 residues. CDR1 is SQVTM and CDR2 is ANQGSEA in the germline V gene. The chain's CDR3 is CSVDDVGTGVFDEQFF. As DNA, the CDR3 is TGCAGCGTTGATGATGTTGGGACAGGGGTTTTTGATGAGCAGTTCTTC.

DNA for the CDR3: TGTGCCAGCAGCTTAGAGTGGAATGGGGATGGCTACACCTTC. Protein sequence: CASSLEWNGDGYTF. The J gene is TRBJ1-2, the V gene TRBV7-9; D is uncertain. Germline V gene lookup returns CDR1 SEHNR and CDR2 FQNEAQ (reference sequence). This CDR3 has 14 amino acids. Trimming shortened V by 1 base and J by 6 bases, and 12 bases separated the two germline ends.

This clonotype has only a few counts. The chain has TRBV29-1 and TRBJ2-3; no reliable D call. The CDR3 runs to 11 residues. Germline values: CDR1 SQVTM, CDR2 ANQGSEA. CDR3 sequence (DNA): TGCAGTACTGGGGTGACTGGTACGCAGTATTTT. Amino acid sequence: CSTGVTGTQYF.

The CDR3 DNA is TGCGCCAGCAGGCCCCCCGGGATAGAGTCACCCCTCCACTTT. Its protein is CASRPPGIESPLHF. The gene calls are TRBV4-1 and TRBJ1-6; D uncertain. This CDR3 comprises 14 residues. V lost 6 bases and J 10 bases, leaving 16 bases between the germline ends. Germline CDR1 MGHRA, CDR2 YSYEKL.

A few counts support this clonotype. The rearrangement links TRBV28 to TRBJ2-3; possibly TRBD1 or TRBD2 for D (5 bases each). V was clipped by 8 bases and J by 3 bases, with 24 bases between them. The CDR3 loop spans 17 amino acids. CDR1 is MDHEN, CDR2 SYDVKM, per germline. In DNA, the CDR3 is TGTGCCAGCTACTCGGGGCATGGGGGAGTAGGTACAGATACGCAGTATTTT. This encodes CASYSGHGGVGTDTQYF.

This clonotype has just a few counts. This sequence joins TRBV20-1 and TRBJ2-3; no clear D gene. Trimming left V 3 bases short and J 10 bases short, with 14 bases between. Germline loops: CDR1 DFQATT, CDR2 SNEGSKA (reference sequence). The length of the CDR3 is 12 residues. This CDR3 reads CSASSDHSAQYF. The DNA for the CDR3 is TGCAGTGCTAGTTCTGATCACTCTGCGCAGTATTTT.

A few counts support this clonotype. The V gene is TRBV7-8, the J gene TRBJ1-1; perhaps TRBD1 as D (5 bases). Trimming cost V 0 bases and J 3 bases, with 11 bases left between them. Looked up from germline, CDR1 is SGHVS and CDR2 is FQNEAQ. The CDR3 length is 15 residues. CDR3 residues: CASSLAQGEYTEAFF. The CDR3 nucleotides read TGTGCCAGCAGCTTAGCTCAGGGAGAATACACTGAAGCTTTCTTT.

Note on this clonotype: One junction end does not reproduce the germline sequence, and a read error may be involved. The chain joins TRBV6-1 to TRBJ2-1, with D possibly being TRBD2 (5 bases). CDR1 is MNHNS, CDR2 SASEGT, per germline. The CDR3 spans 15 residues. The CDR3, as DNA: TGTGCCAGCAGTATCGCCGGGGTCCCCTACAGTGAGCAGTTCTTC. This encodes CASSIAGVPYSEQFF.

The chain links TRBV27 to TRBJ2-2; D is unclear. CDR1 and CDR2 from the germline V gene are MNHEY and SMNVEV (reference sequence). V lost 10 bases and J 4 bases, leaving 10 bases between the germline ends. CDR3 length: 12 residues. The CDR3: CATGFLTGELFF. CDR3 nucleotides: TGTGCCACCGGATTCCTCACCGGGGAGCTGTTTTTT.

This clonotype was seen ten or more times. This chain links TRBV25-1 with TRBJ2-2; 7 positions agree with TRBD1. The V gene end was trimmed by 3 bases and the J gene end by 5 bases; junction bases not matched to a gene: 6. The CDR3 totals 15 residues. CDR1 and CDR2 (germline): MGHDK, SYGVNS. For the CDR3, the DNA is TGTGCCAGCAGTGATTCAACAGGGGCTACCGGGGAGCTGTTTTTT. This translates into CASSDSTGATGELFF. The full variable domain, with the rest looked up from reference TRBV25-1 and TRBJ2-2, is EADIYQTPRYLVIGTGKKITLECSQTMGHDKMYWYQQDPGMELHLIHYSYGVNSTEKGDLSSESTVSRIRTEHFPLTLESARPSHTSQYLCASSDSTGATGELFFGEGSRLTVL.

This clonotype came up a few times. The chain links TRBV7-8 to TRBJ2-7, with TRBD1 identical over 11 bases. Germline values: CDR1 SGHVS, CDR2 FQNEAQ. The CDR3 length is 15 residues. J lost 4 bases, V lost 10 bases, and 12 bases had no gene match. The chain's CDR3 is CATLRTGGAGYEQYF. The CDR3 coding sequence is TGTGCCACCCTTAGGACAGGGGGCGCGGGTTACGAGCAGTACTTC.

This sequence joins TRBV14 and TRBJ2-4; D unresolved. V lost 2 bases and J 1 base, leaving 15 bases between the germline ends. This CDR3 has 17 amino acids. Germline assignment: CDR1 SGHDN and CDR2 FVKESK. CDR3 nucleotide sequence: TGTGCCAGCAGCCAACGACAACGAGATCGGGCCAAAAACATTCAGTACTTC. Translated, it gives CASSQRQRDRAKNIQYF.

The J gene is TRBJ1-2, the V gene TRBV7-2; no firm D call. Between the trimmed V and J ends, which lost 4 bases and 8 bases, there was a span of 11 bases. This CDR3 has 12 amino acids. Germline loops: CDR1 SGHTA, CDR2 FQGNSA. In nucleotides, the CDR3 is TGTGCCAGCAGCTACACGGGTTTCGGCTACACCTTC. Amino acid sequence: CASSYTGFGYTF.